Listed below are T cell receptor beta chains from one sample, sequenced in a study of metastatic and nonmetastatic thyroid tumors. TCRdb re-called clones via MiXCR from the PCR reads. The sample consists of about 26,000 clones, 15% of them appearing once. Source material: blood. The receptors here all came from a female donor with papillary thyroid cancer or a benign thyroid nodule (not recorded which). Some clones in this sample may be carry-over from other donors' samples. CDR3s include the opening cysteine and the closing phenylalanine or tryptophan. D genes are given only for firm matches. Not every row has a clone size; where given, it reads once, few, many or a size class.

CASSLWREGGEQFF | TGTGCCAGCAGCCTTTGGAGGGAGGGTGGGGAGCAGTTCTTC | many | TRBJ2-1 | TRBV3-1 | TRBD2
CSAGASGSYNEQFF | TGCAGTGCTGGGGCTAGCGGATCCTACAATGAGCAGTTCTTC | - | TRBJ2-1 | TRBV20-1 | TRBD2
CASTPLGRGEAEAFF | TGTGCCAGCACCCCACTAGGCAGGGGAGAGGCTGAAGCTTTCTTT | - | TRBJ1-1 | TRBV7-8 | -
CASSLDGSVTEAFF | TGTGCCAGCAGCTTAGACGGGTCCGTTACTGAAGCTTTCTTT | - | TRBJ1-1 | TRBV13 | -
CAWRDLGDSPLHF | TGTGCCTGGAGGGACCTGGGTGATTCACCCCTCCACTTT | few | TRBJ1-6 | TRBV30 | -
CACGTGFDYEQYF | TGTGCCTGCGGGACAGGTTTTGACTACGAGCAGTACTTC | many | TRBJ2-7 | TRBV30 | TRBD1
CASSKGQYTEAFF | TGTGCCAGCAGCAAGGGACAGTACACTGAAGCTTTCTTT | many | TRBJ1-1 | TRBV11-2 | TRBD1
CASSIGTSGRCEQYF | TGTGCCAGTAGTATAGGTACTAGCGGGAGATGCGAGCAGTACTTC | few | TRBJ2-7 | TRBV19 | TRBD2
CSAQDGNQPQHF | TGCAGTGCTCAGGACGGTAATCAGCCCCAGCATTTT | many | TRBJ1-5 | TRBV20-1 | -
CSARDHVGALAQYF | TGCAGTGCTAGAGATCACGTGGGAGCTTTGGCGCAGTATTTT | many | TRBJ2-3 | TRBV20-1 | -
CASSPGASEKLFF | TGTGCCAGCAGCCCAGGAGCATCGGAAAAACTGTTTTTT | many | TRBJ1-4 | TRBV27 | -
CASSPMTDTEQFF | TGTGCCAGCAGCCCAATGACTGACACAGAGCAGTTCTTC | many | TRBJ2-1 | TRBV4-2 | -
CASSQVADYSYEQYF | TGCGCCAGCAGCCAAGTAGCGGACTACTCCTACGAGCAGTACTTC | medium-sized | TRBJ2-7 | TRBV4-3 | -
CASSLGVGGNQPQHF | TGTGCCAGCAGTTTGGGGGTGGGAGGCAATCAGCCCCAGCATTTT | medium-sized | TRBJ1-5 | TRBV28 | -
CASSLQTYEQYF | TGTGCCAGCAGTTTACAGACTTACGAGCAGTACTTC | medium-sized | TRBJ2-7 | TRBV28 | -
CASSYPGQTNYGYTF | TGTGCCAGCAGTTACCCGGGACAGACTAACTATGGCTACACCTTC | many | TRBJ1-2 | TRBV6-2/TRBV6-3 | TRBD1
CASSLPISYEQYF | TGTGCCAGCAGCTTACCTATCTCCTACGAGCAGTACTTC | many | TRBJ2-7 | TRBV7-2 | -
CACLAWQGRPAADADTQYF | TGTGCCTGTTTAGCTTGGCAGGGTAGGCCAGCTGCTGACGCAGATACGCAGTATTTT | many | TRBJ2-3 | TRBV30 | -
CASSFDRANTGELFF | TGCGCCAGCAGCTTTGACAGAGCGAACACCGGGGAGCTGTTTTTT | many | TRBJ2-2 | TRBV5-1 | -
CASRPGQDTGELFF | TGTGCCAGCAGGCCGGGACAGGACACCGGGGAGCTGTTTTTT | many | TRBJ2-2 | TRBV2 | TRBD1
CASSHQTAYGYTF | TGTGCCAGCAGTCACCAGACAGCCTATGGCTACACCTTC | few | TRBJ1-2 | TRBV6-5 | -
CASSLGGPVNTEAFF | TGTGCCAGCAGCTTAGGGGGTCCGGTAAACACTGAAGCTTTCTTT | many | TRBJ1-1 | TRBV7-2 | -
CSAGQSSYNSPLHF | TGCAGTGCCGGACAGAGCTCCTATAATTCACCCCTCCACTTT | medium-sized | TRBJ1-6 | TRBV20-1 | -
CASSTMMNTEAFF | TGTGCCAGCAGTACGATGATGAACACTGAAGCTTTCTTT | many | TRBJ1-1 | TRBV5-6 | -
CASSQDLSGGVKLFF | TGTGCCAGCAGCCAAGATCTCTCAGGGGGAGTAAAACTGTTTTTT | - | TRBJ1-4 | TRBV4-2 | TRBD1
CAGLAATSTEETQYF | TGTGCCGGACTAGCGGCCACGAGCACTGAAGAGACCCAGTACTTC | many | TRBJ2-5 | TRBV7-9 | TRBD2
CASSLLDRRGKDTQYF | TGTGCCAGCAGTTTACTGGACAGACGGGGTAAAGATACGCAGTATTTT | many | TRBJ2-3 | TRBV27 | -
CASSPWDPTSYERYF | TGTGCCAGCAGTCCGTGGGACCCTACCTCCTACGAGCGGTACTTC | many | TRBJ2-7 | TRBV27 | -
CASSQLASGSYNEQFF | TGTGCCAGCAGCCAACTCGCTAGCGGGAGCTACAATGAGCAGTTCTTC | many | TRBJ2-1 | TRBV11-1 | TRBD2
CSALEQGPGDTQYF | TGCAGCGCCCTAGAGCAGGGACCGGGAGATACGCAGTATTTT | many | TRBJ2-3 | TRBV29-1 | -
CASSLGTGSSEQFF | TGTGCCAGCAGCTTAGGGACGGGAAGCTCCGAGCAGTTCTTC | many | TRBJ2-1 | TRBV7-8 | -
CSARTSGLRNEQFF | TGCAGCGCTCGGACTAGCGGCCTCCGCAATGAGCAGTTCTTC | many | TRBJ2-1 | TRBV29-1 | TRBD2
CASSPPGGRETQYF | TGTGCCAGCAGTCCCCCCGGTGGGCGGGAGACCCAGTACTTC | many | TRBJ2-5 | TRBV6-1 | -
CASSPGTRFTEAFF | TGTGCCAGCAGTCCCGGGACAAGGTTCACTGAAGCTTTCTTT | many | TRBJ1-1 | TRBV27 | -
CATSREDLEQFF | TGTGCCACCAGCAGAGAAGATCTAGAGCAGTTCTTC | many | TRBJ2-1 | TRBV15 | -
CASSLNPVSGNTIYF | TGTGCCAGCAGCTTGAATCCTGTCTCTGGAAACACCATATATTTT | - | TRBJ1-3 | TRBV5-5 | -
CASSEGGAGGQYNEQFF | TGTGCCAGCAGTGAAGGGGGGGCGGGAGGGCAATACAATGAGCAGTTCTTC | few | TRBJ2-1 | TRBV6-1 | TRBD2
CASSEWMGANQPQHF | TGTGCCAGCAGTGAGTGGATGGGTGCTAATCAGCCCCAGCATTTT | few | TRBJ1-5 | TRBV2 | -
CASSTGTAAYEQYF | TGTGCCAGCAGCACGGGGACAGCAGCCTACGAGCAGTACTTC | many | TRBJ2-7 | TRBV9 | TRBD1
CAISVAPSTDTQYF | TGTGCCATCAGTGTAGCTCCTAGCACAGATACGCAGTATTTT | many | TRBJ2-3 | TRBV10-3 | -
CASSPGTGSNYGYTF | TGTGCCAGCAGTCCAGGGACAGGGTCCAACTATGGCTACACCTTC | many | TRBJ1-2 | TRBV27 | TRBD1
CASSTWTGAYGYTF | TGTGCCAGCAGTACCTGGACGGGGGCCTATGGCTACACCTTC | few | TRBJ1-2 | TRBV12-3/TRBV12-4 | -
CAWSGKRLRETQYF | TGTGCCTGGAGTGGTAAAAGATTGAGAGAGACCCAGTACTTC | many | TRBJ2-5 | TRBV30 | -
CASSLERGETQYF | TGTGCCAGCAGCTTAGAACGGGGAGAGACCCAGTACTTC | many | TRBJ2-5 | TRBV7-2 | -
CASSPGLYTQYF | TGTGCCAGCAGCCCGGGGTTGTATACGCAGTATTTT | few | TRBJ2-3 | TRBV7-6 | -
CASSQEADNEQFF | TGCGCCAGCAGCCAAGAGGCGGACAATGAGCAGTTCTTC | - | TRBJ2-1 | TRBV4-1 | -
CASSPIQRDSLGEETQYF | TGTGCCAGCAGCCCGATCCAGCGGGATTCCTTGGGGGAAGAGACCCAGTACTTC | - | TRBJ2-5 | TRBV11-2 | TRBD2
CEVRSNSNQPQHF | TGCGAAGTGAGGTCCAATAGCAATCAGCCCCAGCATTTT | many | TRBJ1-5 | TRBV7-6 | -
CASSRTATYEQYF | TGTGCCAGCTCCCGGACAGCTACCTACGAGCAGTACTTC | - | TRBJ2-7 | TRBV18 | -
CASEYRVSSYNEQFF | TGTGCCAGCGAGTACCGCGTTAGCTCCTACAATGAGCAGTTCTTC | many | TRBJ2-1 | TRBV7-2 | -
CASSPTSGSRNEQFF | TGTGCCAGCAGCCCAACTAGCGGGAGTCGGAATGAGCAGTTCTTC | many | TRBJ2-1 | TRBV13 | TRBD2
CATSDPDTEELFF | TGTGCCACCAGTGATCCCGACACAGAGGAGCTGTTTTTT | - | TRBJ2-2 | TRBV24-1 | -
CASRPSGRADEQFF | TGTGCCAGCAGACCCAGCGGGAGGGCAGATGAGCAGTTCTTC | many | TRBJ2-1 | TRBV3-1 | TRBD2
CASSLDQGSHEQYF | TGTGCCAGCAGCTTAGATCAGGGAAGCCACGAGCAGTACTTC | - | TRBJ2-7 | TRBV11-3 | -
CASSKLAGEADTQYF | TGTGCCAGCAGCAAGCTAGCGGGAGAGGCAGATACGCAGTATTTT | many | TRBJ2-3 | TRBV6-4 | TRBD2
CASHGGQKYHEKLFF | TGTGCCAGTCACGGTGGGCAGAAGTATCATGAAAAACTGTTTTTT | many | TRBJ1-4 | TRBV6-2/TRBV6-3 | -
CASSQVWGNTIYF | TGTGCCAGCAGCCAAGTGTGGGGAAACACCATATATTTT | many | TRBJ1-3 | TRBV3-1 | -
CSVEGGRERTDTQYF | TGCAGCGTTGAAGGGGGGAGGGAGAGGACAGATACGCAGTATTTT | many | TRBJ2-3 | TRBV29-1 | TRBD2
CSVVPGTGDYGYTF | TGCAGCGTCGTTCCCGGGACAGGCGACTATGGCTACACCTTC | many | TRBJ1-2 | TRBV29-1 | TRBD1